The clone carrying this T cell receptor beta chain is a singleton in its sample. Here immunoSEQ multiplex PCR was the method, and the copy in TCRdb shows in-frame clones only, minus some. The table records 12,000 or so clones, about 81% of them present only once. The CDR3 covers 13 residues. Trimming shortened V by 0 bases and J by 8 bases, and 7 bases separated the two germline ends. Germline CDR1 is SGHAT and CDR2 is FQNNGV. This entry belongs to a study of OX40 agonist ivuxolimab in advanced cancers. The sequenced sample was CD4+ or CD8+ T cells sorted from blood, obtained in a trial of the OX40 agonist ivuxolimab. This receptor was obtained from an adult with an advanced solid tumor such as melanoma, head and neck, liver or kidney cancer. V usage is TRBV11-2 and J usage is TRBJ2-2; unclear D gene. CDR3 region: CASSLDWGGELFF. CDR3 sequence (DNA): TGTGCCAGCAGCTTAGATTGGGGTGGGGAGCTGTTTTTT.